This T cell receptor (beta chain) was sequenced during a study of T cell repertoires in cytomegalovirus infection. On the study more broadly: In the study, CMV epitopes included recently identified HLA-C-restricted and well-studied HLA-B-restricted ones. Public TCR beta signatures provided an indication of both CMV infection and a matching HLA type. Study-level points and caveats: Carriage of CMV together with the relevant HLA was identifiable through cumulative public TCR beta family frequency.

TCRdb re-analysed the reads in MiXCR, keeping a single row per CDR3 protein. This table has around 900,000 distinct CDR3 sequences, roughly 31% appearing once. Germline loops: CDR1 MNHEY, CDR2 SVGEGT. The junction had 4 bases not matched to a gene; V was cut back by 7 bases and J by 5 bases. The CDR3 sequence is 15 residues long. In the case of this clonotype: What it recognizes is unknown.

The specimen was cultured CD8+ T cells from PBMCs, collected from culture after CMV antigen stimulation. This chain joins TRBV6-2 or TRBV6-3 and TRBJ2-2; TRBD2 agrees at 13 bases. The receptor was derived from a human donor in good health (CMV status not recorded). Some clones in this sample may be carry-over from other donors' samples. DNA for the CDR3: TGTGCCAGCACCATGGGACTAGCGGGGACCGGGGAGCTGTTTTTT. Its translation: CASTMGLAGTGELFF.